This entry lists 8 T cell receptor beta chains sequenced from one sample in a study of blood T cell repertoires in COVID-19. Clones were read by immunoSEQ multiplex PCR, and TCRdb kept only the in-frame ones, dropping some. The data contain approximately 470,000 clones, roughly 90% of them singletons. Sequencing was performed on PBMCs or T cells enriched from blood (not recorded which). These TCRs come from a woman under 30 who had recovered from COVID-19.

V usage is TRBV5-1 and J usage is TRBJ1-4; tentatively, D is TRBD1 (5 bases). This CDR3 spans 14 amino acids. V was shortened by 4 bases and J by 7 bases, with 14 bases between the two germline ends. The V gene's germline CDR1 is SGHRS and CDR2 YFSETQ. The CDR3 nucleotides are TGCGCCAGCAGCCTGACAGACCCAGGTGAAAAACTGTTTTTT. Translated, it gives CASSLTDPGEKLFF.

This clone showed up just once. This chain joins TRBV19 and TRBJ2-2; perhaps TRBD2 as D (5 bases). The CDR3 contains 16 residues. Germline V gives CDR1 LNHDA, CDR2 SQIVND (reference sequence). The V gene lost 1 base and the J gene lost 4 bases, with 13 bases spanning the gap. Here the CDR3 DNA reads TGTGCCAGTAGTATAGGGGCCGCTCGGGGCACCGGGGAGCTGTTTTTT. Translation gives CASSIGAARGTGELFF.

The chain uses TRBV3-1 (or the pseudogene TRBV3-2) and TRBJ2-5; 8 bases align to TRBD1. The CDR3 length is 11 residues. The V and J ends lost 4 bases and 10 bases, in that order; junction bases with no gene match: 2. Germline V gene lookup returns CDR1 LGHDT and CDR2 YNNKEL (reference sequence). CDR3 in DNA: TGTGCCAGCAGCCTGACAGGGGTCCAGTACTTC. Translating gives CASSLTGVQYF.

The J gene is TRBJ1-2, the V gene TRBV10-3; D gene unclear. CDR1 ENHRY and CDR2 SYGVKD come from the germline V gene. V was pared by 0 bases and J by 6 bases, with 29 bases between. The CDR3 is 20 amino acids. The CDR3 nucleotides are TGTGCCATCAGTGAGTCGCAGAAAAGGGCGGGTGGGCGAGGTTCGAATGGCTACACCTTC. The encoded protein is CAISESQKRAGGRGSNGYTF.

J is TRBJ2-7 and V is TRBV24-1, with unresolved D. Germline V gives CDR1 KGHDR, CDR2 SFDVKD. This CDR3 has 12 amino acids. The V end was cut by 3 bases, the J end by 7 bases, with 9 bases between. The CDR3 region is CATSDKRQEQYF. CDR3 nucleotides: TGTGCCACCAGTGATAAGAGGCAAGAGCAGTACTTC.

The V and J genes are TRBV29-1 and TRBJ2-2; D remains unclear. CDR1 is SQVTM, CDR2 ANQGSEA, per germline. V lost 7 bases, J lost 3 bases, and 12 bases lay in between. The CDR3 length is 13 residues. The CDR3 DNA sequence: TGCAGCGGAGTTTCAGAGGACACCGGGGAGCTGTTTTTT. Its translation: CSGVSEDTGELFF.

V usage is TRBV5-6 and J usage is TRBJ1-6, with TRBD1 matching over 8 bases. Germline V gene lookup returns CDR1 SGHDT and CDR2 YYEEEE. The CDR3 length is 14 residues. Unmatched junction bases numbered 5, after V lost 5 bases and J lost 7 bases. The CDR3 protein is CASSSHRGNSPLHF. DNA for the CDR3: TGTGCCAGCAGTTCGCACAGGGGGAATTCACCCCTCCACTTT.

In this sample, this clone turned up a few times. The V call is TRBV2, the J call TRBJ2-3; D might be TRBD1 (5 bases). The CDR3 is made up of 12 amino acids. CDR1 and CDR2 from the germline V gene are SNHLY and FYNNEI. V was cut by 6 bases and J by 4 bases, with 8 bases left in between. In nucleotides, the CDR3 is TGTGCCAGCAGCGACAGAGCAGATACGCAGTATTTT. Encoded protein: CASSDRADTQYF.